This T cell receptor (beta chain) was captured by sequencing in a study of blood T cell repertoires in COVID-19. The germline gives CDR1 SGHNT, CDR2 YENEEA. The CDR3 extends over 17 amino acids. V lost 4 bases to trimming and J lost 4 bases; unmatched junction nucleotides: 12. Produced via immunoSEQ multiplex PCR; TCRdb's table is partial and in-frame only. The table has around 250,000 clones, approximately 87% seen once. The sequenced sample consisted of peripheral blood. The sequence came from a man aged 55 to 70 with acute or convalescent COVID-19. V gene TRBV11-3 combines with J gene TRBJ2-1, with 8 bases matching TRBD2. In DNA, the CDR3 is TGTGCCAGCAGCTCCTTAGCGGGACTGGTGGGATACAATGAGCAGTTCTTC. This sequence encodes CASSSLAGLVGYNEQFF.